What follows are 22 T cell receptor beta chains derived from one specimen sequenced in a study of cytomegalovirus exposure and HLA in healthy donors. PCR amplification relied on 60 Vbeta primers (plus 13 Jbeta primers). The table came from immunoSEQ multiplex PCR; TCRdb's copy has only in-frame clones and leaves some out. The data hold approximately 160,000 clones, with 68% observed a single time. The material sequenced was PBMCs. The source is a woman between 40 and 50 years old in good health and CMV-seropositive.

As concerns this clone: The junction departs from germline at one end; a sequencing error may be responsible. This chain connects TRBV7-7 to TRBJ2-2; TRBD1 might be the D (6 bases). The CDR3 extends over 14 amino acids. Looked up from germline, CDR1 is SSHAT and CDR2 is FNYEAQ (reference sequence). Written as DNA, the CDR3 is TGTGCTAGCAGCCCGGGACATAACACCGGGGAGCTGTTTTTT. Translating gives CASSPGHNTGELFF.

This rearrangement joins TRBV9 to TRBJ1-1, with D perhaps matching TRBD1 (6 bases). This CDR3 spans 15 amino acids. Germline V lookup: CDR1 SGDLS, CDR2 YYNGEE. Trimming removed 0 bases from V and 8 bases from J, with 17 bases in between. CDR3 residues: CASSVGRWTEAEAFF. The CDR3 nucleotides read TGTGCCAGCAGCGTAGGTCGATGGACAGAGGCAGAAGCTTTCTTT.

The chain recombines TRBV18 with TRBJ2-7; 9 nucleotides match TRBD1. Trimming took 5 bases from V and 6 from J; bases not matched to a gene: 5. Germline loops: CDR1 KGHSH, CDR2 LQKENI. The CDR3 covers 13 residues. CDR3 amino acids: CASSTGTGSEQYF. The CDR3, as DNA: TGTGCCAGCTCAACCGGGACAGGGTCCGAGCAGTACTTC.

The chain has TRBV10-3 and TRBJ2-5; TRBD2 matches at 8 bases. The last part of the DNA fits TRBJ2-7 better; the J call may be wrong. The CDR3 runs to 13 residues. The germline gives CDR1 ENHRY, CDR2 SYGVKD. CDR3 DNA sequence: TGTGCCACCCAAGCGGGAGTATCGTACGAGCAGTACTTC. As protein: CATQAGVSYEQYF.

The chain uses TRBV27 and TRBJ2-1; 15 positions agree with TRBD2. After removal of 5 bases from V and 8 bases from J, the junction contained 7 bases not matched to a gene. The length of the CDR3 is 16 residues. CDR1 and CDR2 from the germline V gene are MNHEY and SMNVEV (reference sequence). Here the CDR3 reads CASSPRTSGGAYEQFF. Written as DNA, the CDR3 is TGTGCCAGCAGTCCCCGGACTAGCGGGGGGGCTTATGAGCAGTTCTTC.

The CDR3 protein is CASSLIARRDTGELFF. The DNA for the CDR3 is TGTGCCAGCAGCTTAATCGCTAGACGAGACACCGGGGAGCTGTTTTTT. The V gene is TRBV7-3, the J gene TRBJ2-2; D is uncertain. CDR1 and CDR2 from the germline V gene are SGHTA and FQGTGA. The CDR3 is made up of 16 amino acids. V was trimmed by 1 base and J by 3 bases, leaving 12 bases between them.

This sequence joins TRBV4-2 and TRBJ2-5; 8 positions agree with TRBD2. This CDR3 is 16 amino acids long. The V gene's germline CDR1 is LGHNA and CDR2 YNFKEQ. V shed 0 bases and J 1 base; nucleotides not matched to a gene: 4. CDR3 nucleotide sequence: TGTGCCAGCAGCCAAGATGGCCGGGAGGGCCAAGAGACCCAGTACTTC. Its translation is CASSQDGREGQETQYF.

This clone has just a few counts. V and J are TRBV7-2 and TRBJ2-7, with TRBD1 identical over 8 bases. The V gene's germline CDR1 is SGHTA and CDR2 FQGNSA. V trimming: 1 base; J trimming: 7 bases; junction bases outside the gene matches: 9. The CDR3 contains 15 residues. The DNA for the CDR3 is TGTGCCAGCAGCTTAGATGAGACAGGGGTGTGGGAGCAGTACTTC. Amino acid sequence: CASSLDETGVWEQYF.

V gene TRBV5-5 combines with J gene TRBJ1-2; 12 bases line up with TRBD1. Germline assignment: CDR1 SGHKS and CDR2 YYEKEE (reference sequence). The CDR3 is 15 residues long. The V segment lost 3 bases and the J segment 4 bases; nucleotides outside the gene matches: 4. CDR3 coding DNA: TGTGCCAGCAGCTGGGGACAGGGGGCCAGCTATGGCTACACCTTC. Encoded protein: CASSWGQGASYGYTF.

The CDR3 bases are TGTGCCAGCAGCCAAGACGAGCTACCGGGACAGGGGGGACAATCTTTCTACAATGAGCAGTTCTTC. This encodes CASSQDELPGQGGQSFYNEQFF. The chain recombines TRBV4-2 with TRBJ2-1; 11 positions agree with TRBD1. V gave up 0 bases and J gave up 3 bases; unmatched junction bases: 19. In germline, CDR1 is LGHNA, CDR2 YNFKEQ. This CDR3 comprises 22 residues.

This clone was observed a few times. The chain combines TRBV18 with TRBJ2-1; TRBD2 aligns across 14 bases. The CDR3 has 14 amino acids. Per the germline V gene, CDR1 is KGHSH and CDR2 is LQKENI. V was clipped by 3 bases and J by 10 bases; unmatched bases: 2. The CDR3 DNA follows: TGTGCCAGCTCACCGGGACTAGCGGGAGTGGAGCAGTTCTTC. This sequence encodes CASSPGLAGVEQFF.

CDR3 sequence reads: CASRPPGRDEAFF. Here the CDR3 DNA reads TGTGCCAGCAGACCCCCGGGGAGGGATGAAGCTTTCTTT. This sequence joins TRBV28 and TRBJ1-1; D not certain. The CDR3 loop spans 13 amino acids. Looked up from germline, CDR1 is MDHEN and CDR2 is SYDVKM. V shed 6 bases and J shed 7 bases, with 15 bases lying between them.

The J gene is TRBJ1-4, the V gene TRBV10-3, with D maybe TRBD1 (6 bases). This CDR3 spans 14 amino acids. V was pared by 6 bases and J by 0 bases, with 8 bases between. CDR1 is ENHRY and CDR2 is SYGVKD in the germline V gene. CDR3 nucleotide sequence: TGTGCCATCAGCGGGACACCAACTAATGAAAAACTGTTTTTT. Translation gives CAISGTPTNEKLFF.

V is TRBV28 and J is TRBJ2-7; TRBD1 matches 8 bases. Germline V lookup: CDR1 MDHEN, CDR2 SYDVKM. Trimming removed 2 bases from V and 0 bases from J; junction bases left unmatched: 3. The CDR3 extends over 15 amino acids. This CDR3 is CASSLGTGASYEQYF. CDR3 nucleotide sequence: TGTGCCAGCAGTTTAGGGACAGGAGCCTCCTACGAGCAGTACTTC.

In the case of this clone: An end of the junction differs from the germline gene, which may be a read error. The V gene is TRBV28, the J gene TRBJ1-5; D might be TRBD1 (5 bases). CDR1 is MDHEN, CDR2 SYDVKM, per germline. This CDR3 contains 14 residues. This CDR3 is CASSSAQGHQPQNF. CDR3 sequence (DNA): TGTGCCAGCAGTTCCGCTCAGGGCCATCAGCCCCAGAATTTT.

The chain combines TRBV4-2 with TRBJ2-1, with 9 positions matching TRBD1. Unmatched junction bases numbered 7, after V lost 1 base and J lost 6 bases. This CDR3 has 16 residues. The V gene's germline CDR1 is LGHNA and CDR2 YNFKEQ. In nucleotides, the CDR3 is TGTGCCAGCAGCCAAGGGGACAGGGCCAAATTCAATGAGCAGTTCTTC. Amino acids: CASSQGDRAKFNEQFF.

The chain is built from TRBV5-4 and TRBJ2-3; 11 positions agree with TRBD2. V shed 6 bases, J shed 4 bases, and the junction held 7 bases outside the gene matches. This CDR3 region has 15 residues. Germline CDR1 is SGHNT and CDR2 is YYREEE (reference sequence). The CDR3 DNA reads TGTGCCAGCATCCCCGGGACTAGCGGCTCAGATACGCAGTATTTT. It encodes CASIPGTSGSDTQYF.

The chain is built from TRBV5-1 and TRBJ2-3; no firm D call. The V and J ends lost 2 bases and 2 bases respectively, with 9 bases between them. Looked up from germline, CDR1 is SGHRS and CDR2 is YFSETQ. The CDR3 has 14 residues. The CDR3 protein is CASSFGGFTDTQYF. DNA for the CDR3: TGCGCCAGCAGCTTCGGCGGATTCACAGATACGCAGTATTTT.

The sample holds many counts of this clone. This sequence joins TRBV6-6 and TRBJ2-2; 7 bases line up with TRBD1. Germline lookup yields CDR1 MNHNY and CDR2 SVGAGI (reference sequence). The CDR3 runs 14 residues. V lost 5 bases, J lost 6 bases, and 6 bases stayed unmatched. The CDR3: CASSITGAAGELFF. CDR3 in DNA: TGTGCCAGCAGTATTACAGGGGCCGCCGGGGAGCTGTTTTTT.

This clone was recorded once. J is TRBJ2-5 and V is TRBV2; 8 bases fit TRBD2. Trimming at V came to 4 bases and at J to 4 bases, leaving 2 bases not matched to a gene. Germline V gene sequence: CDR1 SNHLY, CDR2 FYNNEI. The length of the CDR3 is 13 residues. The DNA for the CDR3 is TGTGCCAGCAGTGCTGGACTAGCAGAGACCCAGTACTTC. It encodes CASSAGLAETQYF.

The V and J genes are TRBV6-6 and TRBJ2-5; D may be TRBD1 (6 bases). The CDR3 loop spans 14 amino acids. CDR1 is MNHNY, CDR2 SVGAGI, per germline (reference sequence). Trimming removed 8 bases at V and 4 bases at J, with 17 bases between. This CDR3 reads CASRPGQGGETQYF. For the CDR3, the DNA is TGTGCCAGCCGACCGGGACAAGGAGGAGAGACCCAGTACTTC.

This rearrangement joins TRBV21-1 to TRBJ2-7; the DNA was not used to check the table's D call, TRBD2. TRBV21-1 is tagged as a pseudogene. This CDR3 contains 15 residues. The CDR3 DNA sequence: TGTGCCAGCAGTCCCGGGACTTCTTTCTCCTACGAGCAGTACTTC. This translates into CASSPGTSFSYEQYF.